The present TCR beta chain was sequenced within a study of CD8 T cells in Susac syndrome. The CDR3 length is 10 residues. Germline V CDR1 and CDR2: GTSNPN, SVGIG (reference sequence). With 3 bases removed from V and 6 bases from J, the gap between germline ends came to 3 bases. Random hexamers primed reverse transcription of about 0.5 to 1 ug RNA. TCRdb processed the immunoSEQ multiplex PCR reads anew with MiXCR; each CDR3 protein has one entry. The profile shows 170,000 or so distinct CDR3 sequences, 95% to 96% of them singletons. This TCR was recovered from a human donor with Susac syndrome. The chain is built from TRBV30 and TRBJ2-4; no definite D call. Sequenced material: CD4+ T cells from PBMCs. The CDR3 spells CAWSGNIQYF. The CDR3 DNA reads as TGTGCCTGGAGCGGAAACATTCAGTACTTC. The entire variable domain, with the rest obtained from reference TRBV30 and TRBJ2-4, is as follows: SQTIHQWPATLVQPVGSPLSLECTVEGTSNPNLYWYRQAAGRGLQLLFYSVGIGQISSEVPQNLSASRPQDRQFILSSKKLLLSDSGFYLCAWSGNIQYFGAGTRLSVL.